This TCR beta chain was found in a study of cytomegalovirus exposure and HLA in healthy donors. This clone was seen at least ten times. The target antigen is unknown. Other DNA sequences within the sample encode an identical CDR3. Primers for the PCR totalled 60 Vbeta and 13 Jbeta. The assay was immunoSEQ multiplex PCR, and TCRdb's table has in-frame clones only and misses some. The sample lists 150,000 to 200,000 clones, roughly four fifths occurring once. Whole-study results and caveats: Another analysis was done later, and it associated roughly 15,000 TCR beta sequences with HLA alleles at 0.05 false discovery rate. The presence/absence work took it that sequencing depth was about the same across donors.

The germline CDR1 and CDR2 sequences are LNHNV and YYDKDF (reference sequence). The V segment lost 0 bases and the J segment 6 bases; nucleotides outside the gene matches: 12. The CDR3 runs 17 residues. V gene TRBV15 combines with J gene TRBJ1-2; 8 bases are a match to TRBD1. Sequencing was done on a sample of PBMCs. The receptor was isolated from a man younger than 45 in good health and CMV-seronegative. The CDR3 DNA reads as TGTGCCACCAGCAGAGATGCCCTGGACAGGGTCGATGATGGCTACACCTTC. This encodes CATSRDALDRVDDGYTF. Full variable domain (remainder filled in from reference TRBV15 and TRBJ1-2): DAMVIQNPRYQVTQFGKPVTLSCSQTLNHNVMYWYQQKSSQAPKLLFHYYDKDFNNEADTPDNFQSRRPNTSFCFLDIRSPGLGDTAMYLCATSRDALDRVDDGYTFGSGTRLTVV.